This note documents a single T cell receptor beta chain sequence. These data belong to a study of blood T cell repertoires in COVID-19. As for the study in general: The origin of the acute and convalescent COVID-19 samples was the United States, Italy and Spain. The cDNA or gDNA used as material had been derived from T cells, B-cell-depleted T cells, or PBMCs.

Profiling relied on immunoSEQ multiplex PCR, and the TCRdb table lists in-frame clones only, not all of them. This sample yields about 280,000 clones, of which 80% to 90% are seen a single time; approximately 4.3% belongs to the top ten. Deletions cut 1 base from V and 4 bases from J, with 7 bases between. The CDR3 is 13 residues long. The rearrangement uses TRBV12-3 or TRBV12-4 and TRBJ1-2; the D is unclear. This TCR came from a man in his forties or fifties with acute or convalescent COVID-19. Specimen: peripheral blood. Here the CDR3 DNA reads TGTGCCAGCAGTTTAGAGAGGTCCTATGGCTACACCTTC. Translated, it gives CASSLERSYGYTF.